Below, 18 T cell receptor beta chains from the same sample are listed, as sequenced in a study of OX40 agonist ivuxolimab in advanced cancers. Here immunoSEQ multiplex PCR was the method, and the copy in TCRdb shows in-frame clones only, minus some. The sample shows over 55,000 clones, 84% of them seen only once. The material sequenced was CD4+ or CD8+ T cells sorted from blood, taken in a trial of the OX40 agonist ivuxolimab. These TCRs come from an adult with an advanced solid tumor such as melanoma, head and neck, liver or kidney cancer.

V usage is TRBV25-1 and J usage is TRBJ2-5; weak D call: TRBD2 (5 bases). Trimming stripped 5 bases from V and 5 bases from J, with 18 bases between. This CDR3 has 15 residues. Per germline, CDR1 MGHDK and CDR2 SYGVNS. The CDR3 sequence: CASSKIGVGRETQYF. The CDR3 nucleotides are TGTGCCAGCAGTAAGATCGGGGTAGGAAGGGAGACCCAGTACTTC.

The V and J genes are TRBV7-9 and TRBJ2-3; D gene uncertain. The CDR3 is 13 residues long. Trimming left V 6 bases short and J 2 bases short, with 9 bases between. Germline lookup yields CDR1 SEHNR and CDR2 FQNEAQ (reference sequence). This chain's CDR3 is CASRYMDTDTQYF. In DNA, the CDR3 is TGTGCCAGCAGATACATGGACACAGATACGCAGTATTTT.

This chain links TRBV7-9 with TRBJ2-2; 11 positions match TRBD2. CDR3 length: 14 residues. Germline lookup yields CDR1 SEHNR and CDR2 FQNEAQ (reference sequence). The ends lost 5 bases at V and 10 bases at J; junction bases unmatched: 6. The CDR3 DNA reads as TGTGCCAGCAGCCCGGGACTAGCGGACTCGGAGCTGTTTTTT. This gives the protein CASSPGLADSELFF.

In this sample, this clone turned up once. V gene TRBV4-2 combines with J gene TRBJ1-5, with 9 bases lining up with TRBD1. Germline V lookup: CDR1 LGHNA, CDR2 YNFKEQ. This CDR3 is built from 16 residues. Trimming cost V 1 base and J 7 bases; bases outside gene matches: 8. The DNA of the CDR3 is TGTGCCAGCAGCCAAGGCCGGGACAGGGCTCAGCAGCCCCAGCATTTT. This gives the protein CASSQGRDRAQQPQHF.

CDR3 coding DNA: TGTGCCAGCAGCCCCGCAACGGGACAGGGGTGGTACGAGCAGTACTTC. Translating gives CASSPATGQGWYEQYF. This chain connects TRBV4-2 to TRBJ2-7, with 10 bases matching TRBD1. J lost 4 bases, V lost 4 bases, and 10 bases had no gene match. CDR3 size: 16 residues. Germline V gene sequence: CDR1 LGHNA, CDR2 YNFKEQ.

The chain couples TRBV29-1 to TRBJ1-1, with D perhaps TRBD1 (5 bases). This CDR3 spans 13 amino acids. Between the trimmed V and J ends, which lost 7 bases and 0 bases, there was a span of 12 bases. Germline V gene lookup returns CDR1 SQVTM and CDR2 ANQGSEA. Written as DNA, the CDR3 is TGCAGCGGGAACAGGCTTATGAACACTGAAGCTTTCTTT. Amino acids: CSGNRLMNTEAFF.

DNA of the CDR3: TGTGCCTGGAGTGTGATAGAGGGGGCCCAGCATTTT. Encoded protein: CAWSVIEGAQHF. V gene TRBV30 combines with J gene TRBJ1-5; a possible D gene is TRBD1 (6 bases). The CDR3 has 12 residues. V was cut by 0 bases and J by 11 bases, with 11 bases left in between. Germline V gene sequence: CDR1 GTSNPN, CDR2 SVGIG (reference sequence).

This clone was detected only once. This chain joins TRBV18 and TRBJ2-7; TRBD1 agrees at 9 bases. The germline gives CDR1 KGHSH, CDR2 LQKENI. The CDR3 runs to 14 residues. With V trimmed by 6 bases and J by 6 bases, 9 bases remained unmatched. The CDR3 nucleotides read TGTGCCAGCTCTCCCGGGACAGGGCGTTCCGAGCAGTACTTC. Its protein is CASSPGTGRSEQYF. The full variable domain, completed using reference TRBV18 and TRBJ2-7, is NAGVMQNPRHLVRRRGQEARLRCSPMKGHSHVYWYRQLPEEGLKFMVYLQKENIIDESGMPKERFSAEFPKEGPSILRIQQVVRGDSAAYFCASSPGTGRSEQYFGPGTRLTVT.

Only a few counts were recorded for this clone. The chain employs TRBV14 and TRBJ1-6, with D perhaps TRBD1 (6 bases). V lost 3 bases and J lost 10, with 13 bases in between. The length of the CDR3 is 14 residues. Germline V gives CDR1 SGHDN, CDR2 FVKESK. The CDR3 DNA reads TGTGCCAGCAGCCAGATAGGGGGTTACTCACCCCTCCACTTT. Translated: CASSQIGGYSPLHF.

The gene calls are TRBV6-1 and TRBJ2-3, with unresolved D. Trimming cost V 2 bases and J 8 bases, with 20 bases left between them. Per germline, CDR1 MNHNS and CDR2 SASEGT. This CDR3 comprises 16 residues. CDR3 region: CASSERRRPPSVTQYF. CDR3 nucleotides: TGTGCCAGCAGTGAAAGAAGACGACCACCGTCTGTTACGCAGTATTTT.

V is TRBV9 and J is TRBJ1-2; perhaps TRBD1 as D (5 bases). Per the germline V gene, CDR1 is SGDLS and CDR2 is YYNGEE. V shed 0 bases and J shed 4 bases, with 13 bases lying between them. The CDR3 sequence is 15 residues long. The CDR3 DNA follows: TGTGCCAGCAGCGTAGGGGGCAGAGGGACCTATGGCTACACCTTC. Its protein product is CASSVGGRGTYGYTF.

The chain employs TRBV5-5 and TRBJ1-3; unclear D gene. The CDR3 sequence is 16 residues long. Germline CDR1 reads SGHKS; CDR2 reads YYEKEE (reference sequence). Trimming pared 0 bases from V and 0 bases from J, leaving 10 bases between. CDR3 residues: CASSLEGTISGNTIYF. The DNA of the CDR3 is TGTGCCAGCAGCTTGGAGGGAACGATCTCTGGAAACACCATATATTTT.

The chain uses TRBV5-1 and TRBJ2-5, with unresolved D. Germline V gene sequence: CDR1 SGHRS, CDR2 YFSETQ. CDR3 length equals 14 residues. Trimming cost V 6 bases and J 0 bases, with 12 bases left between them. As DNA, the CDR3 is TGCGCCAGCACTCGCAGCAGGTACCAAGAGACCCAGTACTTC. Its protein is CASTRSRYQETQYF.

This clone has just one count. This chain connects TRBV28 to TRBJ2-7; no clear D gene. The CDR3 runs to 16 residues. Trimming pared 5 bases from V and 5 bases from J, leaving 22 bases between. Germline V gene lookup returns CDR1 MDHEN and CDR2 SYDVKM. CDR3 residues: CASSIPPGGRFHEQYF. The CDR3 DNA reads as TGTGCCAGCAGTATCCCTCCGGGTGGTAGGTTCCACGAGCAGTACTTC.

J is TRBJ1-1 and V is TRBV11-2; D uncertain. The germline V gene has CDR1 SGHAT and CDR2 FQNNGV. The CDR3 runs to 13 residues. V lost 8 bases to trimming and J lost 5 bases, with 15 bases between them. The CDR3 DNA follows: TGTGCCAGCCGCGACCCTCGTGGGACTGAAGCTTTCTTT. The encoded protein is CASRDPRGTEAFF.

By sample share, this clone is medium-sized. This chain links TRBV29-1 with TRBJ1-1, with a tentative D call TRBD1 (5 bases). CDR1 is SQVTM and CDR2 is ANQGSEA in the germline V gene. The CDR3 has 14 amino acids. V gave up 6 bases and J gave up 3 bases, with 17 bases separating them. The CDR3 DNA reads TGCAGCGTAGCTCTACAGGCGGGGTACACTGAAGCTTTCTTT. The encoded protein is CSVALQAGYTEAFF.

The CDR3 DNA reads TGTGCCAGTAGTTCCAGGGTTTCTGGCACTGAAGCTTTCTTT. Protein product: CASSSRVSGTEAFF. The rearrangement links TRBV19 to TRBJ1-1, with D possibly TRBD1 on 5 matching bases. Germline V gene lookup returns CDR1 LNHDA and CDR2 SQIVND (reference sequence). This CDR3 is 14 amino acids long. V lost 5 bases and J 4 bases, leaving 14 bases between the germline ends.

The gene calls are TRBV6-1 and TRBJ1-1, with D possibly matching TRBD1 (5 bases). Deletions cut 5 bases from V and 4 bases from J, with 14 bases between. The CDR3 is 14 amino acids. Germline V lookup: CDR1 MNHNS, CDR2 SASEGT. CDR3 protein: CASSLSRVGTEAFF. The CDR3 DNA follows: TGTGCCAGCAGTCTATCCAGGGTGGGCACTGAAGCTTTCTTT.